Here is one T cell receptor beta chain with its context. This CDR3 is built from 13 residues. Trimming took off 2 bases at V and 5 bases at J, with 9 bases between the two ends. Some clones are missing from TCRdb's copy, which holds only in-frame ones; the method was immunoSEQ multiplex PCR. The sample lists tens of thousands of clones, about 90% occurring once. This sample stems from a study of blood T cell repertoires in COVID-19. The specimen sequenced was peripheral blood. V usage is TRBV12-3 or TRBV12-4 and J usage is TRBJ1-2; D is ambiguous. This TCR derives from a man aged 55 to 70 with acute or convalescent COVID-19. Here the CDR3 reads CASSLMAGYGYTF. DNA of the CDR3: TGTGCCAGCAGTTTAATGGCAGGATATGGCTACACCTTC.